These 13 T cell receptor beta chains were sequenced from one sample in a study of T cell changes during pregnancy in multiple sclerosis. The protocol was immunoSEQ multiplex PCR, while the TCRdb copy is restricted to in-frame clones and leaves out a portion. The data show around 29,000 clones, 70% to 90% seen once. This sample comprised CD8+ T cells from peripheral blood mononuclear cells, obtained after pregnancy. The receptor source for this set is a female donor with multiple sclerosis, enrolled in a pregnancy study.

The rearrangement links TRBV15 to TRBJ1-6, with 8 bases fitting TRBD1. The CDR3 is 12 residues long. The germline V gene encodes CDR1 LNHNV and CDR2 YYDKDF (reference sequence). V trimming: 8 bases; J trimming: 13 bases; junction bases outside the gene matches: 7. Written as DNA, the CDR3 is TGTGCCACCGGACAGGGTATTGGCCCCCTCCACTTT. Its protein is CATGQGIGPLHF.

This chain uses TRBV6-5 with TRBJ1-2, with 11 bases fitting TRBD1. The CDR3 spans 15 residues. J lost 2 bases, V lost 6 bases, and 5 bases had no gene match. CDR1 is MNHEY and CDR2 is SVGAGI in the germline V gene. CDR3 in DNA: TGTGCCAGCAGATCCGGGACAGGGGGAAACTATGGCTACACCTTC. Translating gives CASRSGTGGNYGYTF.

The chain combines TRBV27 with TRBJ1-2; D gene uncertain. This CDR3 is built from 13 residues. Germline assignment: CDR1 MNHEY and CDR2 SMNVEV (reference sequence). V lost 9 bases and J 1 base, leaving 12 bases between the germline ends. The CDR3 is CASGPAFNYGYTF. CDR3 nucleotide sequence: TGTGCCAGTGGGCCCGCCTTTAACTATGGCTACACCTTC.

CDR3 sequence: CASSLGRGSDTQYF. The CDR3 DNA follows: TGTGCCAGCAGCTTAGGCCGCGGATCAGATACGCAGTATTTT. The rearrangement links TRBV13 to TRBJ2-3; D unresolved. Germline values: CDR1 PRHDT, CDR2 FYEKMQ (reference sequence). The germline V and J ends were trimmed by 0 bases and 4 bases, with 8 bases remaining between them. There are 14 residues in the CDR3.

This chain joins TRBV5-4 and TRBJ2-7; 7 bases line up with TRBD1. The CDR3 totals 14 residues. The germline gives CDR1 SGHNT, CDR2 YYREEE (reference sequence). Trimming removed 4 bases from V and 4 bases from J; junction bases left unmatched: 8. The CDR3 here is CASSGKGARYEQYF. CDR3 nucleotide sequence: TGTGCCAGCAGCGGAAAGGGGGCGCGGTACGAGCAGTACTTC.

In this sample, this clone turned up once. The rearrangement links TRBV4-3 to TRBJ2-7, with 7 bases fitting TRBD1. This CDR3 is 14 amino acids long. Germline V lookup: CDR1 LGHNA, CDR2 YSLEER. After removal of 5 bases from V and 2 bases from J, the junction contained 6 bases not matched to a gene. This CDR3 reads CASSIQGYAYEQYF. CDR3 bases: TGCGCCAGCAGCATACAGGGGTATGCCTACGAGCAGTACTTC.

The chain links TRBV7-9 to TRBJ2-3; D gene ambiguous. The ends were cut back, 6 bases at V and 2 bases at J, with 9 bases in the middle. Germline values: CDR1 SEHNR, CDR2 FQNEAQ (reference sequence). CDR3 length equals 13 residues. The CDR3 sequence is CASSRENTDTQYF. CDR3 nucleotide sequence: TGTGCCAGCAGTCGAGAGAACACAGATACGCAGTATTTT.

The chain has TRBV7-8 and TRBJ1-6; no reliable D call. Trimming removed 3 bases at V and 10 bases at J, with 13 bases between. This CDR3 has 14 amino acids. CDR1 and CDR2 from the germline V gene are SGHVS and FQNEAQ. CDR3: CASSLRGMGSPLHF. The CDR3 DNA reads TGTGCCAGCAGCTTGAGAGGGATGGGATCACCCCTCCACTTT.

This clone was observed a single time. The chain recombines TRBV18 with TRBJ1-1; 7 bases are a match to TRBD1. V trimming: 3 bases; J trimming: 5 bases; junction bases outside the gene matches: 6. The CDR3 has 14 amino acids. Germline V CDR1 and CDR2: KGHSH, LQKENI. CDR3 coding DNA: TGTGCCAGCTCACCTCTGACAGGGAGGACTGAAGCTTTCTTT. This encodes CASSPLTGRTEAFF.

In this sample, this clone turned up once. Just one base apart from a much larger clone, this may be a read error. This specimen includes other DNA sequences encoding the same CDR3. The rearrangement uses TRBV19 and TRBJ2-1; the D gene is possibly TRBD1 (5 bases). The V end lost 0 bases, the J end lost 6 bases, and 15 bases lay between the germline ends. The germline gives CDR1 LNHDA, CDR2 SQIVND (reference sequence). The CDR3 totals 16 residues. Here the CDR3 reads CASSIDQGTGANEQFF. The CDR3, as DNA: TGTGCCAGTAGTATAGATCAAGGAACAGGCGCCAATGAGCAGTTCTTC. The complete variable domain, with remaining parts taken from reference TRBV19 and TRBJ2-1, reads DGGITQSPKYLFRKEGQNVTLSCEQNLNHDAMYWYRQDPGQGLRLIYYSQIVNDFQKGDIAEGYSVSREKKESFPLTVTSAQKNPTAFYLCASSIDQGTGANEQFFGPGTRLTVL.

V and J are TRBV2 and TRBJ2-7, with 8 bases that match TRBD2. Trimming removed 4 bases from V and 3 bases from J; junction bases left unmatched: 8. From germline, CDR1 is SNHLY and CDR2 FYNNEI. The CDR3 is 15 residues long. In nucleotides, the CDR3 is TGTGCCAGCAGTGCCGGGGGGGAAGGTCGCTACGAGCAGTACTTC. Translation: CASSAGGEGRYEQYF.

The chain employs TRBV2 and TRBJ2-3; TRBD2 might be the D (6 bases). The germline CDR1 and CDR2 sequences are SNHLY and FYNNEI. Trimming cost V 4 bases and J 1 base, with 15 bases left between them. This CDR3 region has 16 residues. CDR3 loop: CASSAGETTRTDTQYF. The CDR3 region has the DNA TGTGCCAGCAGTGCGGGGGAGACCACCCGCACAGATACGCAGTATTTT.

The rearrangement links TRBV11-2 to TRBJ2-2, with D hard to call. Trimming removed 1 base at V and 4 bases at J, with 10 bases between. This CDR3 is built from 15 residues. Germline V gene sequence: CDR1 SGHAT, CDR2 FQNNGV. The CDR3 DNA reads as TGTGCCAGCAGCTTAGCAGGTCCCCTCACCGGGGAGCTGTTTTTT. Protein product: CASSLAGPLTGELFF.